The 6 T cell receptor beta chains below come from one sample, sequenced in a study of T cell responses to AZD1222 COVID-19 vaccine. The table came from immunoSEQ multiplex PCR; TCRdb's copy has only in-frame clones and leaves some out. The sample shows roughly 120,000 clones, 80% to 90% of them seen only once. The input for sequencing was peripheral blood, taken on day 0 of MenACWY control vaccination. The receptors shown here come from an adult in good health.

J is TRBJ2-3 and V is TRBV15, with 8 nucleotides matching TRBD2. The germline gives CDR1 LNHNV, CDR2 YYDKDF (reference sequence). CDR3 size: 15 residues. V dropped 4 bases and J dropped 2; count of bases not matched to a gene: 5. The CDR3 coding sequence is TGTGCCACCAGCATTGCCGGGAGGGTCACAGATACGCAGTATTTT. Protein sequence: CATSIAGRVTDTQYF.

The chain recombines TRBV30 with TRBJ1-1; D gene unclear. The V end was cut by 2 bases, the J end by 3 bases, with 7 bases between. Germline CDR1 GTSNPN, CDR2 SVGIG (reference sequence). The CDR3 sequence is 12 residues long. CDR3 region: CAWSPVDTEAFF. Written as DNA, the CDR3 is TGTGCCTGGAGTCCGGTGGACACTGAAGCTTTCTTT.

The chain recombines TRBV6-5 with TRBJ2-5, with no clear D. The ends were cut back, 2 bases at V and 4 bases at J, with 8 bases in the middle. CDR3 length equals 13 residues. Per the germline V gene, CDR1 is MNHEY and CDR2 is SVGAGI. CDR3 bases: TGTGCCAGCAGTTACATGGGCAGAGAGACCCAGTACTTC. It specifies CASSYMGRETQYF.

The chain joins TRBV16 to TRBJ1-5; 12 bases line up with TRBD1. The CDR3 contains 19 residues. Germline CDR1 reads KGHSY; CDR2 reads FQNENV. V shed 0 bases, J shed 3 bases, and the junction held 9 bases outside the gene matches. CDR3 nucleotide sequence: TGTGCCAGCAGCCAATCAGGCGGGACAGGGGGCAAAGACAATCAGCCCCAGCATTTT. Amino acid sequence: CASSQSGGTGGKDNQPQHF. Filled out from reference TRBV16 and TRBJ1-5, the complete variable domain reads GEEVAQTPKHLVRGEGQKAKLYCAPIKGHSYVFWYQQVLKNEFKFLISFQNENVFDETGMPKERFSAKCLPNSPCSLEIQATKLEDSAVYFCASSQSGGTGGKDNQPQHFGDGTRLSIL.

This chain connects TRBV7-2 to TRBJ1-1, with 7 nucleotides matching TRBD1. This CDR3 region has 14 residues. Unmatched junction bases numbered 2, after V lost 1 base and J lost 3 bases. Germline assignment: CDR1 SGHTA and CDR2 FQGNSA. The CDR3 here is CASSLEGAHTEAFF. CDR3 DNA: TGTGCCAGCAGCTTAGAGGGGGCCCACACTGAAGCTTTCTTT.

The V and J genes are TRBV7-3 and TRBJ2-2, with D hard to call. CDR1 SGHTA and CDR2 FQGTGA come from the germline V gene. With 1 base removed from V and 1 base from J, the gap between germline ends came to 7 bases. The CDR3 is made up of 15 amino acids. The CDR3 loop reads CASSLSPQNTGELFF. CDR3 sequence (DNA): TGTGCCAGCAGCTTAAGTCCCCAGAACACCGGGGAGCTGTTTTTT.